A single sample is the source of the 29 T cell receptor beta chains below, sequenced in a study of T cells in Graves' hyperthyroidism and ophthalmopathy. From RNA transcripts, TCR beta CDR3 regions were amplified. TCR CDR3 underwent first-round RT-PCR with the HTBI primer set. TCRdb reprocessed the multiplex PCR reads via MiXCR and lists one record per CDR3 protein. The data show 300,000 to 400,000 distinct CDR3 sequences, about 14% seen once. The sequenced sample was blood. The receptors come from a woman in her 30s with Graves' ophthalmopathy.

This clonotype was detected many times. The chain couples TRBV7-3 to TRBJ2-2, with D unresolved. In germline, CDR1 is SGHTA, CDR2 FQGTGA. This CDR3 has 13 residues. The V end was cut by 5 bases, the J end by 8 bases, with 12 bases between. The chain's CDR3 is CASSPALGGELFF. The CDR3, as DNA: TGTGCCAGCAGCCCAGCCCTTGGTGGGGAGCTGTTTTTT.

This clonotype was seen at least ten times. The chain links TRBV30 to TRBJ1-3; no firm D call. V lost 2 bases, J lost 6 bases, and 17 bases lay in between. Germline CDR1 and CDR2: GTSNPN and SVGIG (reference sequence). This CDR3 contains 15 residues. The CDR3 region has the DNA TGTGCCTGGAGTTCCGTCATTGGGGTATTAAACACCATATATTTT. Translated, it gives CAWSSVIGVLNTIYF.

This clonotype was seen a few times. J is TRBJ1-1 and V is TRBV29-1; 9 bases are shared with TRBD1. V shed 7 bases and J 4 bases; nucleotides not matched to a gene: 7. The CDR3 covers 13 residues. Looked up from germline, CDR1 is SQVTM and CDR2 is ANQGSEA. CDR3 residues: CSAKQGATTEAFF. The CDR3 nucleotides read TGCAGCGCCAAACAGGGGGCGACCACTGAAGCTTTCTTT.

This clonotype has only a few counts. The V gene is TRBV15, the J gene TRBJ2-3; 10 nucleotides match TRBD1. From germline, CDR1 is LNHNV and CDR2 YYDKDF (reference sequence). The V and J ends lost 0 bases and 5 bases, in that order; junction bases with no gene match: 2. The CDR3 has 15 residues. In nucleotides, the CDR3 is TGTGCCACCAGCAGAGAAGGGACAGGGGTAGATACGCAGTATTTT. This translates into CATSREGTGVDTQYF.

The genes are TRBV7-6 and TRBJ2-6; D is uncertain. Trimming removed 7 bases from V and 1 base from J, with 8 bases in between. Looked up from germline, CDR1 is SGHVS and CDR2 is FNYEAQ. This CDR3 is built from 14 residues. The CDR3 coding sequence is TGTGCCAGCAACCCAAATTCTGGGGCCAACGTCCTGACTTTC. The encoded protein is CASNPNSGANVLTF.

The rearrangement links TRBV4-1 to TRBJ1-2, with TRBD1 identical over 11 bases. From germline, CDR1 is MGHRA and CDR2 YSYEKL. V shed 5 bases, J shed 7 bases, and the junction held 9 bases outside the gene matches. The CDR3 consists of 15 residues. The CDR3 is CASSSLGQGVGGYTF. In DNA form, the CDR3 reads TGCGCCAGCAGCAGCCTGGGACAGGGGGTCGGTGGCTACACCTTC.

This rearrangement joins TRBV6-2 or TRBV6-3 to TRBJ2-5, with 10 bases that match TRBD2. Per germline, CDR1 MNHEY and CDR2 SVGEGT. This CDR3 is built from 15 residues. J gave up 2 bases and V 6 bases, and 6 bases lay outside the gene matches. This CDR3 reads CASRSSGGAQETQYF. CDR3 coding DNA: TGTGCCAGCAGGTCTAGCGGGGGAGCGCAAGAGACCCAGTACTTC.

This clonotype was seen repeatedly, ten times or more. J is TRBJ1-6 and V is TRBV2; tentatively, D is TRBD1 (6 bases). Germline loops: CDR1 SNHLY, CDR2 FYNNEI. V was cut by 5 bases and J by 0 bases, with 11 bases left in between. CDR3 length: 16 amino acids. This CDR3 reads CASSRGGSSYNSPLHF. CDR3 nucleotides: TGTGCCAGCAGTAGAGGGGGGAGCTCCTATAATTCACCCCTCCACTTT.

This clonotype appeared many times. The chain recombines TRBV4-2 with TRBJ1-1; possibly TRBD1 for D (6 bases). This CDR3 region has 15 residues. Germline-derived CDR1 and CDR2 are LGHNA and YNFKEQ. Between the trimmed V and J ends, which lost 4 bases and 1 base, there was a span of 13 bases. CDR3 residues: CASSPREGGNTEAFF. The CDR3 DNA reads TGTGCCAGCAGCCCCCGGGAAGGGGGGAACACTGAAGCTTTCTTT.

The sample holds many counts of this clonotype. CDR3 sequence reads: CSAPTSGVPGEQFF. The CDR3 DNA is TGCAGTGCTCCCACTAGCGGGGTACCCGGGGAGCAGTTCTTC. The V gene is TRBV20-1, the J gene TRBJ2-1; 10 nucleotides line up with TRBD2. Germline CDR1 DFQATT, CDR2 SNEGSKA (reference sequence). The CDR3 has 14 residues. After removal of 5 bases from V and 10 bases from J, the junction contained 11 bases not matched to a gene.

This clonotype has a handful of counts. The chain carries TRBV19 and TRBJ2-7; 9 positions match TRBD1. The CDR3 is made up of 13 amino acids. V shed 8 bases, J shed 4 bases, and the junction held 6 bases outside the gene matches. Germline loops: CDR1 LNHDA, CDR2 SQIVND (reference sequence). This CDR3 is CASRRTGVYEQYF. The CDR3 bases are TGTGCCAGTCGCCGGACAGGGGTTTACGAGCAGTACTTC.

This clonotype was detected ten times or more. The CDR3 is CASSDEVLNSPLHF. CDR3 bases: TGTGCCAGCAGTGATGAGGTCTTGAATTCACCCCTCCACTTT. The chain has TRBV2 and TRBJ1-6; the D is unclear. CDR1 and CDR2 from the germline V gene are SNHLY and FYNNEI. The CDR3 has 14 residues. V lost 3 bases and J lost 7, with 10 bases in between.

The chain recombines TRBV11-2 with TRBJ2-1; 7 nucleotides align to TRBD2. Trimming at V came to 5 bases and at J to 10 bases, leaving 14 bases not matched to a gene. CDR1 SGHAT and CDR2 FQNNGV come from the germline V gene. The CDR3 has 15 residues. This CDR3 reads CASSAGLAASWEQFF. The CDR3 nucleotides are TGTGCCAGCAGCGCGGGGCTAGCGGCTTCGTGGGAGCAGTTCTTC. Variable domain in full (rest from reference TRBV11-2 and TRBJ2-1): EAGVAQSPRYKIIEKRQSVAFWCNPISGHATLYWYQQILGQGPKLLIQFQNNGVVDDSQLPKDRFSAERLKGVDSTLKIQPAKLEDSAVYLCASSAGLAASWEQFFGPGTRLTVL.

This clonotype was recorded many times. The J gene is TRBJ2-1, the V gene TRBV2; 11 bases agree with TRBD2. With 9 bases clipped from V and 11 bases from J, the junction kept 9 bases outside the gene matches. The germline gives CDR1 SNHLY, CDR2 FYNNEI. The CDR3 has 13 residues. This CDR3 reads CARGTSGGSKQFF. CDR3 DNA: TGTGCCAGAGGGACTAGCGGCGGCTCTAAGCAGTTCTTC.

Ten or more counts support this clonotype. The J gene is TRBJ1-5, the V gene TRBV20-1; 7 nucleotides match TRBD1. V lost 6 bases and J lost 4; bases outside the gene matches: 9. The germline gives CDR1 DFQATT, CDR2 SNEGSKA (reference sequence). The CDR3 is made up of 14 amino acids. The CDR3 here is CSASYGTVNQPQHF. The CDR3 coding sequence is TGCAGTGCCTCCTATGGGACAGTTAATCAGCCCCAGCATTTT.

This clonotype was detected only a few times. The chain couples TRBV7-6 to TRBJ1-3, with 7 bases identical to TRBD1. Germline CDR1 is SGHVS and CDR2 is FNYEAQ. V was clipped by 5 bases and J by 0 bases; unmatched bases: 10. CDR3 length: 17 residues. The CDR3 sequence is CASSTPLQGYSGNTIYF. The CDR3 coding sequence is TGTGCCAGCAGCACTCCCCTACAGGGGTACTCTGGAAACACCATATATTTT.

V is TRBV12-5 and J is TRBJ1-4; possible D gene TRBD1, 5 bases. The V end lost 0 bases, the J end lost 4 bases, and 18 bases lay between the germline ends. CDR1 is LGHNT and CDR2 is FRNRAP in the germline V gene. The CDR3 is 18 residues long. CDR3 nucleotides: TGTGCTAGTGGTTTGGTACTCGGGGGGTCTAGGAGTAATGAAAAACTGTTTTTT. As protein: CASGLVLGGSRSNEKLFF.

As regards this clonotype: This sequence may be a read error, since a much larger clone differs from it by one base. V gene TRBV7-2 combines with J gene TRBJ2-7; D is ambiguous. The germline V gene has CDR1 SGHTA and CDR2 FQGNSA. The CDR3 covers 14 residues. This chain's CDR3 is CASSSGDFPYEQCF. The CDR3 region has the DNA TGTGCCAGCAGCTCCGGCGACTTCCCCTACGAGCAGTGCTTC.

Notes on this clonotype: With a much larger clone just one base away, this may be a read error. The rearrangement links TRBV27 to TRBJ2-1; 9 nucleotides align to TRBD2. Unmatched junction bases numbered 11, after V lost 5 bases and J lost 0 bases. CDR3 length equals 18 residues. The germline gives CDR1 MNHEY, CDR2 SMNVEV (reference sequence). The CDR3 DNA reads as TGTGCCAGCAGTGATCGCGGGGGGGGGTCCTACTCCTACAATGAGCAGTTCTTC. The encoded protein is CASSDRGGGSYSYNEQFF.

Ten or more counts support this clonotype. V is TRBV5-1 and J is TRBJ2-4; 14 positions agree with TRBD2. J gave up 0 bases and V 6 bases, and 8 bases lay outside the gene matches. The germline gives CDR1 SGHRS, CDR2 YFSETQ. The CDR3 runs 18 residues. CDR3 coding DNA: TGCGCCAGCAAACCGGGACTAGCGGGGGAGAGAGCCAAAAACATTCAGTACTTC. As protein: CASKPGLAGERAKNIQYF.

The sample holds many counts of this clonotype. This sequence joins TRBV30 and TRBJ2-7; 11 bases line up with TRBD2. This CDR3 region has 15 residues. V gave up 6 bases and J gave up 0 bases; unmatched junction bases: 7. Germline CDR1 and CDR2: GTSNPN and SVGIG (reference sequence). The CDR3 DNA reads TGTGCCTGCCAAGGACTAGCGGGTAACTCCTACGAGCAGTACTTC. Its protein product is CACQGLAGNSYEQYF.

This clonotype has ten or more counts. The chain is built from TRBV5-1 and TRBJ2-7, with D possibly TRBD1 on 5 matching bases. CDR1 is SGHRS, CDR2 YFSETQ, per germline. This CDR3 contains 15 residues. Trimming removed 1 base at V and 4 bases at J, with 15 bases between. The CDR3 nucleotides read TGCGCCAGCAGCTTGAATCCCAGGGCGACTTACGAGCAGTACTTC. Its protein product is CASSLNPRATYEQYF.

The CDR3 region has the DNA TGTGCCAGCAGCTTGACTGACTTCGGGGGCTACACCTTC. Its protein product is CASSLTDFGGYTF. The chain combines TRBV5-5 with TRBJ1-2; D is unresolved. The V gene's germline CDR1 is SGHKS and CDR2 YYEKEE (reference sequence). Trimming pared 1 base from V and 8 bases from J, leaving 12 bases between. The CDR3 length is 13 residues.

This clonotype was recorded at least ten times. J is TRBJ2-1 and V is TRBV5-1; 9 nucleotides align to TRBD2. The germline V gene encodes CDR1 SGHRS and CDR2 YFSETQ. With 0 bases clipped from V and 2 bases from J, the junction kept 9 bases outside the gene matches. The CDR3 is 18 residues long. CDR3 sequence (DNA): TGCGCCAGCAGCTTGGCCTGGGCGGGGGGGTGGCCCTACAATGAGCAGTTCTTC. Its protein is CASSLAWAGGWPYNEQFF. Full variable domain (remainder filled in from reference TRBV5-1 and TRBJ2-1): KAGVTQTPRYLIKTRGQQVTLSCSPISGHRSVSWYQQTPGQGLQFLFEYFSETQRNKGNFPGRFSGRQFSNSRSEMNVSTLELGDSALYLCASSLAWAGGWPYNEQFFGPGTRLTVL.

This chain joins TRBV7-9 and TRBJ2-3, with TRBD2 matching over 13 bases. CDR1 and CDR2 from the germline V gene are SEHNR and FQNEAQ (reference sequence). V lost 5 bases, J lost 6 bases, and 8 bases stayed unmatched. The CDR3 runs 16 residues. The DNA of the CDR3 is TGTGCCAGCAGCCCAGGACTAGCGGGGGCGGGTGATACGCAGTATTTT. Translation: CASSPGLAGAGDTQYF.

There are many counts of this clonotype. The rearrangement uses TRBV6-1 and TRBJ1-2; possible D gene TRBD1, 5 bases. This CDR3 is 13 amino acids long. Per the germline V gene, CDR1 is MNHNS and CDR2 is SASEGT. The germline V and J ends were trimmed by 5 bases and 7 bases, with 14 bases remaining between them. This CDR3 is CASSRGTGIGYTF. CDR3 nucleotides: TGTGCCAGCAGTCGTGGGACGGGCATTGGCTACACCTTC.

There are many counts of this clonotype. The CDR3 nucleotides read TGCAGTGCTAGAGATCGACTGGTAGGGCGGGGGGTCATAGATACGCAGTATTTT. Its translation: CSARDRLVGRGVIDTQYF. The chain joins TRBV20-1 to TRBJ2-3; 8 bases map to TRBD2. CDR1 is DFQATT and CDR2 is SNEGSKA in the germline V gene (reference sequence). The CDR3 is 18 residues long. The V and J ends lost 0 bases and 5 bases, in that order; junction bases with no gene match: 16.

This clonotype occurred a few times. The chain recombines TRBV7-9 with TRBJ2-4, with 7 bases lining up with TRBD2. Trimming at V came to 5 bases and at J to 6 bases, leaving 7 bases not matched to a gene. There are 14 residues in the CDR3. Per germline, CDR1 SEHNR and CDR2 FQNEAQ (reference sequence). The CDR3 bases are TGTGCCAGCAGCCTGGGAGGGGAACTAAACATTCAGTACTTC. Protein product: CASSLGGELNIQYF.

The chain links TRBV24-1 to TRBJ1-1; no clear D. V lost 2 bases and J lost 7, with 13 bases in between. The germline V gene has CDR1 KGHDR and CDR2 SFDVKD. This CDR3 has 14 amino acids. CDR3 protein: CATSDSHARNEAFF. The CDR3 DNA sequence: TGTGCCACCAGTGATTCCCACGCCAGAAATGAAGCTTTCTTT.